A single TCR beta chain is shown here with its context. The antigen is undetermined. This entry belongs to a study of cytomegalovirus exposure and HLA in healthy donors. About the research overall: Tens of millions of unique TCRs from HLA-typed donors were held in an early release of data. Membership in the Caucasian-associated ancestry cluster was found for 75% to 90% of almost 400 genotyped donors.

Study results and limitations: Cytomegalovirus association was listed for about 180 TCR beta chains.

Primers included in the PCR were 60 Vbeta and 13 Jbeta primers. Assay used: immunoSEQ multiplex PCR; TCRdb lists only in-frame clones, some missing. The sample holds approximately 260,000 clones, 84% seen once. Trimming left V 3 bases short and J 3 bases short, with 10 bases between. Germline V gives CDR1 SGDLS, CDR2 YYNGEE. The length of the CDR3 is 13 residues. The sequenced sample was PBMCs. The sequence was collected from a woman aged 40 to 50 in good health and CMV-seropositive. This rearrangement joins TRBV9 to TRBJ2-7, with TRBD2 as a possible D gene (7 bases). CDR3 DNA: TGTGCCAGCAGCGGAGGGGGGGGCTACGAGCAGTACTTC. It is translated as CASSGGGGYEQYF.